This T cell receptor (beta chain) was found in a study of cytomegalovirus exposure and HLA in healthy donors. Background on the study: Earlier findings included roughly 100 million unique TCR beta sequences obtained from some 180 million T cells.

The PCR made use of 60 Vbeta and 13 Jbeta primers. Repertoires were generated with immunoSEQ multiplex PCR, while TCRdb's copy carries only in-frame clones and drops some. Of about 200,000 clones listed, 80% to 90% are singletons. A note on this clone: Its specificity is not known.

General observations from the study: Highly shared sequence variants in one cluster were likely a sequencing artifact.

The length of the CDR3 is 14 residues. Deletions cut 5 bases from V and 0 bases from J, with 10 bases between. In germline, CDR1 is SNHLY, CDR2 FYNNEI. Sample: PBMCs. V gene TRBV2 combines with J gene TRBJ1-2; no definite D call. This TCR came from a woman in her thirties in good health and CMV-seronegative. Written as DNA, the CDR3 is TGTGCCAGCAGTTCCAGAAGTACTAACTATGGCTACACCTTC. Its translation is CASSSRSTNYGYTF.